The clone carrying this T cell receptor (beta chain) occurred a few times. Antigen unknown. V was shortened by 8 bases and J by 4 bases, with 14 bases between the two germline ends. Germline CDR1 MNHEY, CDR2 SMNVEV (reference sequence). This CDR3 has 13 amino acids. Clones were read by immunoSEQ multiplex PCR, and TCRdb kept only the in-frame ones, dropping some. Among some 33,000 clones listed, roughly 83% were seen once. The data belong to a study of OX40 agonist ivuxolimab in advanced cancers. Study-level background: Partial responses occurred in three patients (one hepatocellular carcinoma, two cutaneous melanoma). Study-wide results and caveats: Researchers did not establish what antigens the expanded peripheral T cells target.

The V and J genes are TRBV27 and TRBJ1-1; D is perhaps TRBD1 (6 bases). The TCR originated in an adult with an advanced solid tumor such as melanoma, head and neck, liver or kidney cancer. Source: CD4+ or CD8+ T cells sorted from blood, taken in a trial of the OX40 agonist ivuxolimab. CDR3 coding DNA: TGTGCCAGCGGGAGAGGGGGGGCCACTGAAGCTTTCTTT. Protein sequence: CASGRGGATEAFF.